This T cell receptor (beta chain) was documented in a study of blood T cell repertoires in COVID-19. Study-level background: The United States, Italy and Spain provided the acute and convalescent COVID-19 samples. T cells, B-cell-depleted T cells, or PBMCs provided the cDNA or gDNA that served as material.

In Seattle, patients joined the study during active infection and were tracked longitudinally. Germline values: CDR1 DFQATT, CDR2 SNEGSKA (reference sequence). The CDR3 sequence is 16 residues long. The germline V and J ends were trimmed by 6 bases and 2 bases, with 20 bases remaining between them. In the original workflow: It was from reference gene primer amplification that nucleated cell counts were estimated. The table came from immunoSEQ multiplex PCR; TCRdb's copy has only in-frame clones and leaves some out. The DNA gave D and trimming, while V, J and clone size come from that table. The table records 400,000 or so clones, 70% to 90% of them present only once.

This receptor was identified in a man between 18 and 35 years old with COVID-19, enrolled during active disease. The material sequenced was peripheral blood. The rearrangement uses TRBV20-1 and TRBJ2-1, with D perhaps TRBD2 (5 bases). CDR3 region: CSASGSATLPYNEQFF. In DNA, the CDR3 is TGCAGTGCGAGTGGGAGCGCAACCCTCCCCTACAATGAGCAGTTCTTC.